A single sample is the source of the 4 T cell receptor beta chains below, sequenced in a study of shared clonotypes between healthy human individuals. Repertoires were generated with immunoSEQ multiplex PCR, while TCRdb's copy carries only in-frame clones and drops some. The table has some 490,000 clones, roughly 80% seen once; the top ten hold about an eighth. Sequenced sample: PBMCs. These receptors were taken from a middle-aged woman in good health. Some clones in this sample may be carry-over from other donors' samples.

The chain uses TRBV7-3 and TRBJ2-3; 8 positions agree with TRBD2. The CDR3 contains 14 residues. Trimming removed 5 bases from V and 5 bases from J; junction bases left unmatched: 6. The V gene's germline CDR1 is SGHTA and CDR2 FQGTGA. The CDR3 sequence is CASSQAGDGDTQYF. In nucleotides, the CDR3 is TGTGCCAGCAGCCAAGCGGGAGATGGAGATACGCAGTATTTT.

The sample holds a few counts of this clone. The chain is built from TRBV5-1 and TRBJ1-1; TRBD1 matches 7 bases. The length of the CDR3 is 14 residues. Germline V gene data show CDR1 as SGHRS and CDR2 as YFSETQ. The junction had 11 bases not matched to a gene; V was cut back by 5 bases and J by 7 bases. CDR3 sequence (DNA): TGCGCCAGCAGAAGGGACAGCCTCAGTCATGAAGCTTTCTTT. It yields the protein CASRRDSLSHEAFF.

This sequence joins TRBV14 and TRBJ2-4; the match to TRBD1 covers 9 bases. With V trimmed by 4 bases and J by 7 bases, 8 bases remained unmatched. The CDR3 covers 15 residues. Per germline, CDR1 SGHDN and CDR2 FVKESK. The CDR3 coding sequence is TGTGCCAGCAGCCTTACAGGGGGCTTGAGGAACATTCAGTACTTC. Residues: CASSLTGGLRNIQYF. The variable domain in full, completed from reference TRBV14 and TRBJ2-4, reads EAGVTQFPSHSVIEKGQTVTLRCDPISGHDNLYWYRRVMGKEIKFLLHFVKESKQDESGMPNNRFLAERTGGTYSTLKVQPAELEDSGVYFCASSLTGGLRNIQYFGAGTRLSVL.

This clone has just a few counts. The CDR3, as DNA: TGTGCCAGCTCACCGGCGGGATTTACTGAAGCTTTCTTT. Translating gives CASSPAGFTEAFF. This sequence joins TRBV18 and TRBJ1-1; no firm D call. Per the germline V gene, CDR1 is KGHSH and CDR2 is LQKENI. The CDR3 runs to 13 residues. The germline V and J ends were trimmed by 3 bases and 5 bases, with 10 bases remaining between them. Drawing the rest from reference TRBV18 and TRBJ1-1, the complete variable domain is NAGVMQNPRHLVRRRGQEARLRCSPMKGHSHVYWYRQLPEEGLKFMVYLQKENIIDESGMPKERFSAEFPKEGPSILRIQQVVRGDSAAYFCASSPAGFTEAFFGQGTRLTVV.